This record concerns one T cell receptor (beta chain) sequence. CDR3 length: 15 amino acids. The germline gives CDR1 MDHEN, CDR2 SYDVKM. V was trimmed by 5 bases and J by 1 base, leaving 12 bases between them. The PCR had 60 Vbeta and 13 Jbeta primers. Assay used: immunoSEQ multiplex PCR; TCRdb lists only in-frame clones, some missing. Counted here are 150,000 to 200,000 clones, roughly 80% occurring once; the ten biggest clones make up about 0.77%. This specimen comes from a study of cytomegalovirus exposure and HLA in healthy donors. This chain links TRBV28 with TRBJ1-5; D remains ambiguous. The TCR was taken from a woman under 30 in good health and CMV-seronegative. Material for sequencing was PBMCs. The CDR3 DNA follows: TGTGCCAGCAGTCCCCCGGTTCTGAGCAATCAGCCCCAGCATTTT. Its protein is CASSPPVLSNQPQHF.